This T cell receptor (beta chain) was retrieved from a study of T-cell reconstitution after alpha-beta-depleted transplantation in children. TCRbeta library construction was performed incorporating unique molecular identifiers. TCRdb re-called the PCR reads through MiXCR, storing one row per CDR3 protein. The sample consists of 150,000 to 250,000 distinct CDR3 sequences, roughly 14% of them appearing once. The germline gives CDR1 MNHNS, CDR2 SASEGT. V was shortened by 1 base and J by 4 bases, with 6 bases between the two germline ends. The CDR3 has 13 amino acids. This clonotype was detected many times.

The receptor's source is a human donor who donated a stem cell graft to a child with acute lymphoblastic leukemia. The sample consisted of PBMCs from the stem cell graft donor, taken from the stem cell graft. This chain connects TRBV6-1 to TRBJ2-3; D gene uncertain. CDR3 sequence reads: CASSEGPPDTQYF. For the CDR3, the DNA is TGTGCCAGCAGTGAAGGGCCGCCAGATACGCAGTATTTT.